These 29 T cell receptor beta chains were all obtained from the same sample, sequenced in a study of cytomegalovirus exposure and HLA in healthy donors. The PCR contained 60 Vbeta and 13 Jbeta primers. Data came from immunoSEQ multiplex PCR; TCRdb stores just in-frame clones and leaves some out. The data hold 100,000 or so clones, with around 85% observed a single time. Material: PBMCs. Source of these receptors: a man aged 25 to 40 in good health and CMV-seronegative.

The chain employs TRBV9 and TRBJ2-1, with TRBD1 matching over 10 bases. Germline CDR1 reads SGDLS; CDR2 reads YYNGEE. CDR3 size: 15 residues. V was pared by 2 bases and J by 5 bases, with 4 bases of the junction left unmatched. CDR3 sequence: CASSVGQGGNNEQFF. The CDR3 DNA reads TGTGCCAGCAGCGTCGGACAGGGGGGAAACAATGAGCAGTTCTTC.

The rearrangement links TRBV11-2 to TRBJ2-7; 7 bases map to TRBD2. The CDR3 loop spans 15 amino acids. V lost 5 bases and J lost 0; bases outside the gene matches: 7. Germline CDR1 SGHAT, CDR2 FQNNGV. In DNA form, the CDR3 reads TGTGCCAGCAGCCGGGGCCTAGCGGTCTCCTACGAGCAGTACTTC. This gives the protein CASSRGLAVSYEQYF. Using reference TRBV11-2 and TRBJ2-7 for the parts outside the CDR3, the full variable domain is EAGVAQSPRYKIIEKRQSVAFWCNPISGHATLYWYQQILGQGPKLLIQFQNNGVVDDSQLPKDRFSAERLKGVDSTLKIQPAKLEDSAVYLCASSRGLAVSYEQYFGPGTRLTVT.

There are a few counts of this clone. V is TRBV5-1 and J is TRBJ1-3; 9 bases are shared with TRBD1. Germline V gene lookup returns CDR1 SGHRS and CDR2 YFSETQ. The CDR3 sequence is 14 residues long. V trimming: 4 bases; J trimming: 4 bases; junction bases outside the gene matches: 3. The CDR3 sequence is CASSTGQGGNTIYF. The CDR3 region has the DNA TGCGCCAGCAGCACGGGACAGGGCGGAAACACCATATATTTT.

As concerns this clone: The CDR3 carries no conserved terminal phenylalanine or tryptophan, so it likely arises from a read error. It is unclear where the CDR3 begins or ends on the DNA, so no DNA is shown, and the CDR3 is as TCRdb lists it. This chain uses TRBV6-1 with TRBJ1-1. Germline-derived CDR1 and CDR2 are MNHNS and SASEGT. 12 amino acids form the CDR3, both terminal residues included. CDR3 residues: CASSEAAERTDL.

This clone has a handful of counts. J is TRBJ1-5 and V is TRBV28, with no clear D. CDR3 length: 12 residues. The V end was cut by 7 bases, the J end by 2 bases, with 6 bases between. CDR1 is MDHEN, CDR2 SYDVKM, per germline. Here the CDR3 reads CASTLGNQPQHF. The CDR3 DNA reads TGTGCCAGCACACTGGGCAATCAGCCCCAGCATTTT.

The chain is built from TRBV5-1 and TRBJ1-4; possibly TRBD1 for D (6 bases). CDR1 and CDR2 (germline): SGHRS, YFSETQ. CDR3 length: 15 amino acids. V lost 0 bases and J lost 8, with 14 bases in between. The CDR3, as DNA: TGCGCCAGCAGCTTGGACGGGACAACGGAGGAAAAACTGTTTTTT. This encodes CASSLDGTTEEKLFF.

In this sample, this clone turned up a few times. The J gene is TRBJ2-7, the V gene TRBV28; 8 bases map to TRBD1. In germline, CDR1 is MDHEN, CDR2 SYDVKM. The CDR3 contains 14 residues. The trim removed 6 bases at V and 1 base at J, leaving 5 bases unmatched. Here the CDR3 reads CASRKQGGSYEQYF. CDR3 DNA sequence: TGTGCCAGCAGAAAACAGGGGGGTTCCTACGAGCAGTACTTC.

The V gene is TRBV28, the J gene TRBJ2-3, with TRBD1 matching 7 bases. The CDR3 extends over 14 amino acids. V lost 5 bases and J lost 2; bases outside the gene matches: 4. Per the germline V gene, CDR1 is MDHEN and CDR2 is SYDVKM. As DNA, the CDR3 is TGTGCCAGCAGTAGGGGACAGACCACAGATACGCAGTATTTT. It translates to CASSRGQTTDTQYF.

This clone occurred once. V and J are TRBV6-1 and TRBJ2-7, with D unresolved. CDR1 is MNHNS, CDR2 SASEGT, per germline. The length of the CDR3 is 15 residues. With 6 bases removed from V and 4 bases from J, the gap between germline ends came to 19 bases. CDR3 coding DNA: TGTGCCAGCAGCCTAGGCGGTAGCCGGATGTACGAGCAGTACTTC. Amino acid sequence: CASSLGGSRMYEQYF.

This chain connects TRBV28 to TRBJ2-5, with a tentative D call TRBD1 (6 bases). The CDR3 has 15 amino acids. The ends were cut back, 3 bases at V and 1 base at J, with 12 bases in the middle. The germline gives CDR1 MDHEN, CDR2 SYDVKM. CDR3 nucleotide sequence: TGTGCCAGCAGTTTCTACACAGGGCTCCAAGAGACCCAGTACTTC. Translated, it gives CASSFYTGLQETQYF.

This rearrangement joins TRBV7-9 to TRBJ2-7; 7 bases line up with TRBD2. The germline V gene has CDR1 SEHNR and CDR2 FQNEAQ (reference sequence). V lost 1 base, J lost 2 bases, and 2 bases stayed unmatched. The CDR3 consists of 14 residues. The CDR3 here is CASSLVGGAYEQYF. In nucleotides, the CDR3 is TGTGCCAGCAGCTTAGTGGGGGGGGCCTACGAGCAGTACTTC.

The V gene is TRBV2, the J gene TRBJ1-4, with no clear D. Per germline, CDR1 SNHLY and CDR2 FYNNEI. This CDR3 contains 13 residues. The V gene lost 7 bases and the J gene lost 4 bases, with 10 bases spanning the gap. The CDR3 region is CASKTDFNEKLFF. The CDR3 nucleotides are TGTGCCAGCAAGACTGATTTTAATGAAAAACTGTTTTTT.

The chain links TRBV11-2 to TRBJ1-2, with D unclear. The V end lost 4 bases, the J end lost 4 bases, and 19 bases lay between the germline ends. Germline loops: CDR1 SGHAT, CDR2 FQNNGV. The CDR3 is made up of 16 amino acids. The CDR3 protein is CASSSIKMPEPYGYTF. The CDR3 DNA reads TGTGCCAGCAGCTCCATCAAAATGCCAGAACCCTATGGCTACACCTTC.

The V and J genes are TRBV10-3 and TRBJ2-4, with TRBD1 matching 8 bases. Germline V lookup: CDR1 ENHRY, CDR2 SYGVKD. The trim removed 6 bases at V and 0 bases at J, leaving 7 bases unmatched. The CDR3 is 16 amino acids. DNA of the CDR3: TGTGCCATCAGGGCGGGGACAGGAGAAGCCAAAAACATTCAGTACTTC. Its protein is CAIRAGTGEAKNIQYF.

CDR3 DNA: TGTGCCAGTACCCTAAAGGGGCGGGAGCGCTCCTACAATGAGCAGTTCTTC. This codes for CASTLKGRERSYNEQFF. The rearrangement uses TRBV19 and TRBJ2-1, with TRBD2 identical over 7 bases. Trimming at V came to 7 bases and at J to 0 bases, leaving 12 bases not matched to a gene. CDR1 LNHDA and CDR2 SQIVND come from the germline V gene (reference sequence). The CDR3 extends over 17 amino acids.

The chain links TRBV5-1 to TRBJ2-3, with 9 bases matching TRBD1. Germline V lookup: CDR1 SGHRS, CDR2 YFSETQ. The CDR3 loop spans 13 amino acids. The J segment lost 5 bases and the V segment lost 5 bases, leaving 3 bases of the junction unmatched. The CDR3 loop is CASRMTGGDTQYF. DNA for the CDR3: TGCGCCAGCAGAATGACAGGGGGAGATACGCAGTATTTT.

This chain joins TRBV6-1 and TRBJ2-2, with TRBD1 identical over 9 bases. Germline V gene sequence: CDR1 MNHNS, CDR2 SASEGT. CDR3 length: 14 residues. With 7 bases clipped from V and 2 bases from J, the junction kept 2 bases outside the gene matches. The CDR3 loop is CASTGQGNTGELFF. The CDR3 DNA reads TGTGCCAGCACGGGACAGGGAAACACCGGGGAGCTGTTTTTT.

This sequence joins TRBV14 and TRBJ1-4, with 7 bases identical to TRBD1. V lost 4 bases, J lost 1 base, and 3 bases stayed unmatched. The CDR3 loop spans 15 amino acids. Germline CDR1 is SGHDN and CDR2 is FVKESK. The CDR3 DNA reads TGTGCCAGCAGCCCGCACAGGGGAACTAATGAAAAACTGTTTTTT. Protein sequence: CASSPHRGTNEKLFF. Variable domain in full (rest from reference TRBV14 and TRBJ1-4): EAGVTQFPSHSVIEKGQTVTLRCDPISGHDNLYWYRRVMGKEIKFLLHFVKESKQDESGMPNNRFLAERTGGTYSTLKVQPAELEDSGVYFCASSPHRGTNEKLFFGSGTQLSVL.

This chain uses TRBV2 with TRBJ2-1, with TRBD2 matching over 11 bases. The CDR3 runs 15 residues. After removal of 7 bases from V and 3 bases from J, the junction contained 5 bases not matched to a gene. Germline CDR1 SNHLY, CDR2 FYNNEI. The CDR3 coding sequence is TGTGCCAGCAACCTAGCGGGGGGAATCTACAATGAGCAGTTCTTC. This encodes CASNLAGGIYNEQFF.

The V call is TRBV19, the J call TRBJ1-5; unclear D gene. V was trimmed by 7 bases and J by 9 bases, leaving 13 bases between them. This CDR3 spans 12 amino acids. Looked up from germline, CDR1 is LNHDA and CDR2 is SQIVND (reference sequence). For the CDR3, the DNA is TGTGCCAGTAACGGCTGGCCGGGGCCCCAGCATTTT. Protein product: CASNGWPGPQHF. The whole variable domain, remainder taken from reference TRBV19 and TRBJ1-5, is DGGITQSPKYLFRKEGQNVTLSCEQNLNHDAMYWYRQDPGQGLRLIYYSQIVNDFQKGDIAEGYSVSREKKESFPLTVTSAQKNPTAFYLCASNGWPGPQHFGDGTRLSIL.

The sample holds a few counts of this clone. The identical CDR3 is also encoded by other nucleotide sequences in the sample. This sequence joins TRBV9 and TRBJ2-5; D is perhaps TRBD2 (7 bases). Trimming shortened V by 0 bases and J by 2 bases, and 14 bases separated the two germline ends. The length of the CDR3 is 16 residues. Germline V gene sequence: CDR1 SGDLS, CDR2 YYNGEE. CDR3 region: CASSVAGGAGQETQYF. The CDR3 DNA reads as TGTGCCAGCAGCGTAGCTGGGGGGGCCGGTCAAGAGACCCAGTACTTC.

The V call is TRBV6-5, the J call TRBJ2-7, with a tentative D call TRBD2 (7 bases). Trimming removed 9 bases from V and 7 bases from J, with 16 bases in between. Germline values: CDR1 MNHEY, CDR2 SVGAGI. CDR3 length: 12 residues. The CDR3 sequence: CASDKGGREQYF. In DNA form, the CDR3 reads TGTGCCAGTGACAAGGGGGGGAGGGAGCAGTACTTC.

The chain has TRBV4-2 and TRBJ2-3; D is ambiguous. V dropped 2 bases and J dropped 0 bases, with 3 bases sitting between them. CDR3 length: 13 residues. CDR1 is LGHNA and CDR2 is YNFKEQ in the germline V gene. In DNA form, the CDR3 reads TGTGCCAGCAGCCAACCTAGCACAGATACGCAGTATTTT. This sequence encodes CASSQPSTDTQYF.

About this clone itself: One junction end disagrees with the germline gene, perhaps due to a read error. The V call is TRBV5-1, the J call TRBJ2-1; 10 nucleotides agree with TRBD2. The germline V gene encodes CDR1 SGHRS and CDR2 YFSETQ. This CDR3 region has 18 residues. CDR3 protein: CASSLAPIASGSLNEQLF. The CDR3 DNA reads as TGCGCCAGCAGCTTGGCCCCCATAGCTAGCGGGAGTCTCAATGAGCAGCTCTTC. Full variable domain (remainder filled in from reference TRBV5-1 and TRBJ2-1): KAGVTQTPRYLIKTRGQQVTLSCSPISGHRSVSWYQQTPGQGLQFLFEYFSETQRNKGNFPGRFSGRQFSNSRSEMNVSTLELGDSALYLCASSLAPIASGSLNEQLFGPGTRLTVL.

With respect to this clone: At one of its ends the junction is not consistent with the germline gene, which may arise from a read error. The chain recombines TRBV30 with TRBJ1-1; D gene unclear. The CDR3 length is 13 residues. CDR1 GTSNPN and CDR2 SVGIG come from the germline V gene (reference sequence). The CDR3 DNA reads TGTGCCTGCTCAGAGACTGGCAGGACTGGAGCTTTCTTT. Its translation is CACSETGRTGAFF.

V is TRBV29-1 and J is TRBJ1-2; D is unresolved. The CDR3 totals 12 residues. V lost 3 bases and J lost 4, with 9 bases in between. The germline V gene has CDR1 SQVTM and CDR2 ANQGSEA. The CDR3 DNA reads TGCAGCGTTGAGGTCCAGTCCTATGGCTACACCTTC. Protein: CSVEVQSYGYTF.

CDR3 amino acids: CASSVEEGRNYGYTF. The DNA of the CDR3 is TGTGCCAGCAGCGTAGAAGAAGGGAGGAACTATGGCTACACCTTC. This chain joins TRBV9 and TRBJ1-2; D ambiguous. The germline V gene has CDR1 SGDLS and CDR2 YYNGEE. This CDR3 contains 15 residues. V shed 0 bases and J shed 2 bases, with 11 bases lying between them. The full variable domain, rest sourced from reference TRBV9 and TRBJ1-2, is DSGVTQTPKHLITATGQRVTLRCSPRSGDLSVYWYQQSLDQGLQFLIQYYNGEERAKGNILERFSAQQFPDLHSELNLSSLELGDSALYFCASSVEEGRNYGYTFGSGTRLTVV.

CDR3 amino acids: CASHTPNQETQYF. CDR3 sequence (DNA): TGTGCCAGCCACACACCCAACCAAGAGACCCAGTACTTC. The genes are TRBV28 and TRBJ2-5; D not certain. CDR1 MDHEN and CDR2 SYDVKM come from the germline V gene. The CDR3 runs to 13 residues. Trimming took off 8 bases at V and 0 bases at J, with 10 bases between the two ends. Filled out from reference TRBV28 and TRBJ2-5, the complete variable domain reads DVKVTQSSRYLVKRTGEKVFLECVQDMDHENMFWYRQDPGLGLRLIYFSYDVKMKEKGDIPEGYSVSREKKERFSLILESASTNQTSMYLCASHTPNQETQYFGPGTRLLVL.

The chain combines TRBV7-6 with TRBJ1-1; TRBD1 agrees at 10 bases. This CDR3 region has 18 residues. The V gene end was trimmed by 5 bases and the J gene end by 4 bases; junction bases not matched to a gene: 16. Germline lookup yields CDR1 SGHVS and CDR2 FNYEAQ. The CDR3 bases are TGTGCCAGCAGCCCCCGGGACAGGGGCGATCTCCTAAGCACTGAAGCTTTCTTT. Its translation is CASSPRDRGDLLSTEAFF.